This passage covers 30 T cell receptor beta chains from one sample sequenced in a study of technical replicates of blood from several donors. TCRdb's table, derived via immunoSEQ multiplex PCR, lists solely in-frame clones and lacks some. This table holds approximately 70,000 clones, roughly 89% found once. The sample was T cells isolated from PBMCs. The receptors shown here come from a human donor in good health.

This chain joins TRBV6-5 and TRBJ2-2; no firm D call. Trimming cost V 0 bases and J 6 bases, with 8 bases left between them. This CDR3 comprises 14 residues. Germline V gene lookup returns CDR1 MNHEY and CDR2 SVGAGI. The CDR3 reads CASSYSRGAGELFF. CDR3 nucleotide sequence: TGTGCCAGCAGTTACTCTAGAGGAGCCGGGGAGCTGTTTTTT.

The genes are TRBV27 and TRBJ2-7, with 10 nucleotides matching TRBD1. V gave up 6 bases and J gave up 5 bases; unmatched junction bases: 4. CDR3 length equals 13 residues. The germline V gene has CDR1 MNHEY and CDR2 SMNVEV (reference sequence). The CDR3 DNA sequence: TGTGCCAGCAGCCGGGACAGGGGTCACGAGCAGTACTTC. Its protein product is CASSRDRGHEQYF.

This clone is a singleton in its sample. The V and J genes are TRBV4-1 and TRBJ2-1, with 8 bases matching TRBD2. The V gene end was trimmed by 3 bases and the J gene end by 8 bases; junction bases not matched to a gene: 15. The CDR3 is made up of 17 amino acids. Germline V CDR1 and CDR2: MGHRA, YSYEKL. CDR3 loop: CASSHVLEREIKDEQFF. CDR3 in DNA: TGCGCCAGCAGCCATGTTCTCGAGCGGGAGATTAAGGATGAGCAGTTCTTC.

The chain employs TRBV6-1 and TRBJ2-3, with 10 bases fitting TRBD2. Unmatched junction bases numbered 2, after V lost 6 bases and J lost 5 bases. The CDR3 consists of 13 residues. CDR1 is MNHNS, CDR2 SASEGT, per germline. CDR3 DNA: TGTGCCAGCAGGACTAGCGGGCTAGATACGCAGTATTTT. Encoded protein: CASRTSGLDTQYF.

The chain is built from TRBV9 and TRBJ2-1, with TRBD1 identical over 7 bases. Trimming cost V 0 bases and J 9 bases; bases outside gene matches: 12. Germline V gene sequence: CDR1 SGDLS, CDR2 YYNGEE. CDR3 size: 16 residues. CDR3 protein: CASSVGLTGTRREQFF. CDR3 in DNA: TGTGCCAGCAGCGTAGGGCTGACAGGGACGCGGCGTGAGCAGTTCTTC.

This chain links TRBV19 with TRBJ2-1, with D possibly TRBD1 on 6 matching bases. CDR1 is LNHDA and CDR2 is SQIVND in the germline V gene (reference sequence). Trimming cost V 7 bases and J 6 bases, with 13 bases left between them. This CDR3 is built from 13 residues. CDR3 amino acids: CASKLQGINEQFF. The CDR3 DNA reads as TGTGCCAGTAAACTTCAGGGGATCAATGAGCAGTTCTTC.

The chain couples TRBV6-1 to TRBJ1-2, with 10 nucleotides matching TRBD1. The V segment lost 3 bases and the J segment 5 bases; nucleotides outside the gene matches: 3. This CDR3 has 14 residues. The V gene's germline CDR1 is MNHNS and CDR2 SASEGT. CDR3: CASSDRTGGYGYTF. The CDR3 coding sequence is TGTGCCAGCAGTGACAGGACAGGGGGTTATGGCTACACCTTC.

The J gene is TRBJ2-6, the V gene TRBV10-3, with D maybe TRBD1 (6 bases). Germline lookup yields CDR1 ENHRY and CDR2 SYGVKD. Trimming cost V 9 bases and J 6 bases, with 15 bases left between them. The CDR3 totals 14 residues. CDR3 residues: CAIRQQGEANVLTF. The CDR3 DNA is TGTGCCATACGACAACAGGGAGAGGCCAACGTCCTGACTTTC.

The chain's CDR3 is CASSDSPRGTEAFF. The CDR3 nucleotides are TGTGCCAGCAGTGATAGCCCCAGGGGCACTGAAGCTTTCTTT. The chain uses TRBV2 and TRBJ1-1; possible D gene TRBD1, 6 bases. This CDR3 is built from 14 residues. The V and J ends lost 3 bases and 4 bases respectively, with 12 bases between them. The germline V gene encodes CDR1 SNHLY and CDR2 FYNNEI.

This rearrangement joins TRBV7-8 to TRBJ2-3, with 8 bases lining up with TRBD2. The CDR3 length is 15 residues. V shed 0 bases and J 4 bases; nucleotides not matched to a gene: 3. Germline V gene data show CDR1 as SGHVS and CDR2 as FQNEAQ. The CDR3, as DNA: TGTGCCAGCAGCTTAGCACTAGCGGACTCAGATACGCAGTATTTT. Translation: CASSLALADSDTQYF.

The chain has TRBV19 and TRBJ2-3, with D tentatively TRBD2 (5 bases). There are 14 residues in the CDR3. V lost 4 bases and J lost 1, with 9 bases in between. Germline CDR1 reads LNHDA; CDR2 reads SQIVND (reference sequence). The CDR3 DNA reads as TGTGCCAGTAGTAGCGGGTTCGGCACAGATACGCAGTATTTT. Its translation: CASSSGFGTDTQYF.

The rearrangement links TRBV9 to TRBJ2-7; 7 bases fit TRBD2. V was pared by 2 bases and J by 2 bases, with 4 bases of the junction left unmatched. CDR3 size: 14 residues. Germline values: CDR1 SGDLS, CDR2 YYNGEE. CDR3 sequence: CASSVSGLAYEQYF. The CDR3 nucleotides read TGTGCCAGCAGCGTTTCTGGACTAGCCTACGAGCAGTACTTC.

This chain connects TRBV5-6 to TRBJ2-7; no reliable D call. The length of the CDR3 is 13 residues. Germline V CDR1 and CDR2: SGHDT, YYEEEE. Between the trimmed V and J ends, which lost 2 bases and 1 base, there was a span of 7 bases. The CDR3 region is CASSFYSSYEQYF. CDR3 DNA: TGTGCCAGCAGCTTTTACAGTTCCTACGAGCAGTACTTC.

This clone was seen only once. The rearrangement joins TRBV9 to TRBJ1-3; 7 bases map to TRBD1. Germline values: CDR1 SGDLS, CDR2 YYNGEE. This CDR3 has 16 amino acids. V was pared by 2 bases and J by 2 bases, with 7 bases of the junction left unmatched. DNA of the CDR3: TGTGCCAGCAGCGTCCGGGACAGCCTCGCTGGAAACACCATATATTTT. Protein sequence: CASSVRDSLAGNTIYF.

The rearrangement uses TRBV10-2 and TRBJ2-2; TRBD1 might be the D (6 bases). Trimming cost V 3 bases and J 4 bases, with 9 bases left between them. CDR3 size: 14 residues. Germline V gene lookup returns CDR1 WSHSY and CDR2 SAAADI. In DNA form, the CDR3 reads TGCGCCAGCAGTGAACAGGGAAGCACCGGGGAGCTGTTTTTT. Its protein product is CASSEQGSTGELFF.

This clone was counted between two and nine times. V and J are TRBV18 and TRBJ1-1, with TRBD1 as a possible D gene (6 bases). The CDR3 has 15 residues. Germline CDR1 reads KGHSH; CDR2 reads LQKENI. V dropped 3 bases and J dropped 0 bases, with 11 bases sitting between them. Here the CDR3 DNA reads TGTGCCAGCTCACCTGGGGGCCACATGAACACTGAAGCTTTCTTT. It encodes CASSPGGHMNTEAFF.

The chain links TRBV5-1 to TRBJ1-2; TRBD1 might be the D (6 bases). Germline CDR1 reads SGHRS; CDR2 reads YFSETQ. The length of the CDR3 is 13 residues. V dropped 0 bases and J dropped 7 bases, with 10 bases sitting between them. The DNA for the CDR3 is TGCGCCAGCAGCTTGGGGGGGGGCTCTGGCTACACCTTC. It yields the protein CASSLGGGSGYTF. Looking up the rest from reference TRBV5-1 and TRBJ1-2 gives the full variable domain: KAGVTQTPRYLIKTRGQQVTLSCSPISGHRSVSWYQQTPGQGLQFLFEYFSETQRNKGNFPGRFSGRQFSNSRSEMNVSTLELGDSALYLCASSLGGGSGYTFGSGTRLTVV.

This rearrangement joins TRBV2 to TRBJ1-5; 7 bases match TRBD1. The germline V gene has CDR1 SNHLY and CDR2 FYNNEI. J was trimmed by 1 base and V by 4 bases; bases with no gene match: 7. The CDR3 is made up of 16 amino acids. In DNA form, the CDR3 reads TGTGCCAGCAGTGTCCAACAGGGGATAAGCAATCAGCCCCAGCATTTT. This gives the protein CASSVQQGISNQPQHF.

The gene calls are TRBV4-2 and TRBJ2-3, with TRBD2 matching 7 bases. The CDR3 totals 14 residues. The V segment lost 4 bases and the J segment 6 bases; nucleotides outside the gene matches: 7. CDR1 is LGHNA, CDR2 YNFKEQ, per germline. As DNA, the CDR3 is TGTGCCAGCAGCCGGGAGGGTTTCGGCGATACGCAGTATTTT. Its protein product is CASSREGFGDTQYF.

This chain links TRBV9 with TRBJ2-2, with 7 nucleotides matching TRBD1. Looked up from germline, CDR1 is SGDLS and CDR2 is YYNGEE. V lost 0 bases, J lost 4 bases, and 6 bases stayed unmatched. The CDR3 has 16 amino acids. For the CDR3, the DNA is TGTGCCAGCAGCGTAGAAAGGGGGCTGAGCACCGGGGAGCTGTTTTTT. It encodes CASSVERGLSTGELFF. The variable domain in full, completed from reference TRBV9 and TRBJ2-2, reads DSGVTQTPKHLITATGQRVTLRCSPRSGDLSVYWYQQSLDQGLQFLIQYYNGEERAKGNILERFSAQQFPDLHSELNLSSLELGDSALYFCASSVERGLSTGELFFGEGSRLTVL.

The chain employs TRBV7-6 and TRBJ1-1; D call uncertain. CDR1 and CDR2 (germline): SGHVS, FNYEAQ. The CDR3 consists of 15 residues. V was shortened by 5 bases and J by 3 bases, with 16 bases between the two germline ends. The CDR3 nucleotides read TGTGCCAGCAGCCTCGGGAGGGATTGGGACACTGAAGCTTTCTTT. This sequence encodes CASSLGRDWDTEAFF.

The CDR3 DNA reads as TGCGCCAGCAGCCAAGATGGCCTAGGTGGGGAGCAGTACTTC. Protein product: CASSQDGLGGEQYF. V is TRBV4-1 and J is TRBJ2-7, with no clear D. The CDR3 consists of 14 residues. CDR1 and CDR2 from the germline V gene are MGHRA and YSYEKL. Trimming took 0 bases from V and 7 from J, leaving 13 bases between them.

The genes are TRBV6-5 and TRBJ1-2; a possible D gene is TRBD1 (6 bases). Trimming removed 6 bases at V and 4 bases at J, with 12 bases between. The CDR3 length is 13 residues. Germline-derived CDR1 and CDR2 are MNHEY and SVGAGI. CDR3 bases: TGTGCCAGCAGCCAAAACAGGGCCTATGGCTACACCTTC. This gives the protein CASSQNRAYGYTF.

The chain couples TRBV11-2 to TRBJ2-7, with D maybe TRBD1 (7 bases). Trimming removed 3 bases from V and 3 bases from J, with 9 bases in between. This CDR3 region has 13 residues. Germline CDR1 is SGHAT and CDR2 is FQNNGV. The CDR3: CASSFRGDYEQYF. The CDR3, as DNA: TGTGCCAGCAGCTTCAGGGGGGACTACGAGCAGTACTTC.

This clone was recorded once. The chain carries TRBV27 and TRBJ2-5; maybe TRBD2 (6 bases). V dropped 8 bases and J dropped 2 bases, with 15 bases sitting between them. The germline V gene encodes CDR1 MNHEY and CDR2 SMNVEV (reference sequence). The CDR3 covers 14 residues. This CDR3 is CASGFRDWQETQYF. CDR3 in DNA: TGTGCCAGCGGGTTTAGGGACTGGCAAGAGACCCAGTACTTC.

This clone was counted between two and nine times. J is TRBJ2-1 and V is TRBV30, with TRBD2 matching over 16 bases. The CDR3 length is 18 residues. Germline V gives CDR1 GTSNPN, CDR2 SVGIG (reference sequence). V shed 2 bases, J shed 6 bases, and the junction held 10 bases outside the gene matches. CDR3 amino acids: CAWSLGLAGGPGSNEQFF. The CDR3 DNA reads TGTGCCTGGAGTCTGGGACTAGCGGGAGGGCCGGGTAGCAATGAGCAGTTCTTC.

The CDR3 here is CASSFERSPDTQYF. The CDR3 DNA follows: TGTGCCAGCAGTTTTGAGCGATCGCCGGATACGCAGTATTTT. The chain couples TRBV28 to TRBJ2-3; D gene unclear. From germline, CDR1 is MDHEN and CDR2 SYDVKM. V lost 3 bases, J lost 6 bases, and 13 bases lay in between. CDR3 size: 14 residues.

The chain links TRBV5-1 to TRBJ2-3; D possibly corresponds to TRBD1 (6 bases). Looked up from germline, CDR1 is SGHRS and CDR2 is YFSETQ. The CDR3 runs to 15 residues. Trimming took 4 bases from V and 0 from J, leaving 12 bases between them. This CDR3 reads CASSPQTGSTDTQYF. DNA of the CDR3: TGCGCCAGCAGCCCCCAGACAGGAAGCACAGATACGCAGTATTTT.

The chain joins TRBV5-1 to TRBJ1-2; D is unclear. Germline CDR1 SGHRS, CDR2 YFSETQ. The ends were cut back, 0 bases at V and 4 bases at J, with 13 bases in the middle. This CDR3 contains 15 residues. The CDR3 DNA is TGCGCCAGCAGCTTGGGCCAGGACGGGATCTATGGCTACACCTTC. This codes for CASSLGQDGIYGYTF.

The chain links TRBV27 to TRBJ1-2, with D perhaps TRBD1 (5 bases). There are 15 residues in the CDR3. The germline V and J ends were trimmed by 3 bases and 4 bases, with 15 bases remaining between them. Germline values: CDR1 MNHEY, CDR2 SMNVEV (reference sequence). CDR3 DNA sequence: TGTGCCAGCAGTTTCATTCGCGGGACCCCCTATGGCTACACCTTC. It codes for CASSFIRGTPYGYTF.